This T cell receptor beta chain stems from a study of T cell clonotyping in hematopoietic cell transplantation. In the study overall: Recipients' pretransplant samples followed cytoreduction. General study findings and limits: Pathologically expanded recipient clonotypes increased progressively from day 30 to day 180 as diversity fell. Higher Inverse Simpson Index values in graft donor and pretransplant recipient predicted broader posttransplant TCR diversity. Few recipient clonotypes overlapped donors; over 95% were de novo at given depth.

Time point described: recipient sample about 28 days before transplant, after cytoreduction. Germline CDR1 reads SGHTA; CDR2 reads FQGNSA. The CDR3 spans 14 residues. V shed 4 bases and J shed 8 bases, with 18 bases lying between them. Comment on this clone: Antigen: not known.

The repertoire was sequenced with immunoSEQ multiplex PCR; TCRdb's copy has only in-frame clones and lacks some. The sample yields around 11,000 clones, 80% to 95% seen once. This receptor was obtained from a woman aged 40 to 50 with acute myeloid leukemia. Some clones in this sample may be carry-over from other donors' samples. J is TRBJ2-7 and V is TRBV7-2; possibly TRBD1 for D (5 bases). Sequencing used peripheral blood mononuclear cells, obtained before stem cell transplant. The CDR3: CASSSLIQDGQQYF. The CDR3 nucleotides read TGTGCCAGCAGCTCTTTAATACAGGACGGGCAGCAGTACTTC.